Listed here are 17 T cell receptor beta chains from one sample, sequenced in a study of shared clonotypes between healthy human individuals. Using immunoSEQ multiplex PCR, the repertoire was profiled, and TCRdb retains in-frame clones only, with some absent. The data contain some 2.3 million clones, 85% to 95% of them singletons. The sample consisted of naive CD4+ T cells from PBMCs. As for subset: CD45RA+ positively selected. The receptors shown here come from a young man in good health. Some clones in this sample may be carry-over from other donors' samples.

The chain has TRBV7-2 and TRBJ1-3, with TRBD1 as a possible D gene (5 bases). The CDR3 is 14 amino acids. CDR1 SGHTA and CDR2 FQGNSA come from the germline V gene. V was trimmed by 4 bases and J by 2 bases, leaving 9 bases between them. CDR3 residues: CASSSGVTGNTIYF. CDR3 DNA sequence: TGTGCCAGCAGCTCGGGGGTAACTGGAAACACCATATATTTT.

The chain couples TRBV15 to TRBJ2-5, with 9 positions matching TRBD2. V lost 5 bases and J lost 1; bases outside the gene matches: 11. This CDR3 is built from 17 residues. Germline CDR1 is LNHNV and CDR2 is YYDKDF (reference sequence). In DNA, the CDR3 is TGTGCCACCAGCCCGCGACTAGCGGATGACGTCCAAGAGACCCAGTACTTC. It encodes CATSPRLADDVQETQYF.

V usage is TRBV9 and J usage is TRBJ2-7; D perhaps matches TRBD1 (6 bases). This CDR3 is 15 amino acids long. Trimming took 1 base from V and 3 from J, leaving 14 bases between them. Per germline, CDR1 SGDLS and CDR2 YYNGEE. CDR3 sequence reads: CASSVNAQGFYEQYF. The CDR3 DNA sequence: TGTGCCAGCAGCGTAAACGCACAGGGCTTCTACGAGCAGTACTTC.

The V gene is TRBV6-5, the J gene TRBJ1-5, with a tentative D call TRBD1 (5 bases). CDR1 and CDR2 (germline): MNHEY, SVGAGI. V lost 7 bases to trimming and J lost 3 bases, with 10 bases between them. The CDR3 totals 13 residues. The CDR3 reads CASKTGTNQPQHF. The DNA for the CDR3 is TGTGCCAGCAAAACAGGTACCAATCAGCCCCAGCATTTT.

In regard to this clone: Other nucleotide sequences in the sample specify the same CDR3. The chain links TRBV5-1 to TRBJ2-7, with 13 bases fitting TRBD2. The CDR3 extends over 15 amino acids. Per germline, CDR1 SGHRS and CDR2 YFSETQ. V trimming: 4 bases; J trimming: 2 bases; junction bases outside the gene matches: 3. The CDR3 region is CASSRGLAGPYEQYF. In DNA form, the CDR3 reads TGCGCCAGCAGCAGGGGACTAGCGGGACCCTACGAGCAGTACTTC.

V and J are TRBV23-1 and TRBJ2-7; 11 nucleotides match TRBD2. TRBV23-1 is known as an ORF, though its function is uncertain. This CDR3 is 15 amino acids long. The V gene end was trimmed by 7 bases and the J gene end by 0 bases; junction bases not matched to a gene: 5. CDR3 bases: TGCGCCAGCACAACCGGGACTAGCGGCTCCTACGAGCAGTACTTC. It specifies CASTTGTSGSYEQYF.

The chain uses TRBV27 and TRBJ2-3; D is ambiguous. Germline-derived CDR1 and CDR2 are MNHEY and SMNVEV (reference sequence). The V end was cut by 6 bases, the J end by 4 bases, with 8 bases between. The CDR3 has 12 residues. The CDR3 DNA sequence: TGTGCCAGCAGCGACACGGCAGATACGCAGTATTTT. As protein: CASSDTADTQYF.

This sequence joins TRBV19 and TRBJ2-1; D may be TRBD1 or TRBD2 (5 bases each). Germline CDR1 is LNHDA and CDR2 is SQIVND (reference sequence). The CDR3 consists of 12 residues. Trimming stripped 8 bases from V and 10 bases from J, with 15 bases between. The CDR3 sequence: CASCLRGGEQFF. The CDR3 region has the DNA TGTGCCAGTTGCCTTAGGGGCGGGGAGCAGTTCTTC.

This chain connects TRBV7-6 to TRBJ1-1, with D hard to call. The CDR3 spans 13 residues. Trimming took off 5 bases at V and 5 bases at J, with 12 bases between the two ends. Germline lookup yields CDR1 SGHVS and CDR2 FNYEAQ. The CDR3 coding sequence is TGTGCCAGCAGCCTTAGACACGGAACTGAAGCTTTCTTT. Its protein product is CASSLRHGTEAFF.

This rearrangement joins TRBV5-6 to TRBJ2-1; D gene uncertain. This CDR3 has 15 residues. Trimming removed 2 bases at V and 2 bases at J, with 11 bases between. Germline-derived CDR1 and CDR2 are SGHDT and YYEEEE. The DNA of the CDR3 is TGTGCCAGCAGCTTCGACCTCTTAACCTACAATGAGCAGTTCTTC. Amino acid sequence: CASSFDLLTYNEQFF.

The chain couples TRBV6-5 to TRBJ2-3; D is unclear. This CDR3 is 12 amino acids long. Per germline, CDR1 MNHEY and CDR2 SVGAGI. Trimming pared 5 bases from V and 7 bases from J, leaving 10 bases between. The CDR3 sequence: CASSPGGNTQYF. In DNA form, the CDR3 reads TGTGCCAGCAGTCCGGGTGGAAATACGCAGTATTTT.

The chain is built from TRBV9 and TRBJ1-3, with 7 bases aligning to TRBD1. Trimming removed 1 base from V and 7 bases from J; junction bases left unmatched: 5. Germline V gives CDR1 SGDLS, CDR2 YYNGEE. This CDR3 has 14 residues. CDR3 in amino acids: CASSVRQGGNTIYF. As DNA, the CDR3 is TGTGCCAGCAGCGTACGACAGGGAGGGAACACCATATATTTT.

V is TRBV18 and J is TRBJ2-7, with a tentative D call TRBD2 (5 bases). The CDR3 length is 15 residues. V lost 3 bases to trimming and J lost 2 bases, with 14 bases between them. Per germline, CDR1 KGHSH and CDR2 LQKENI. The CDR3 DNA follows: TGTGCCAGCTCACCGGGAAGAGGGATTACCTACGAGCAGTACTTC. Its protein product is CASSPGRGITYEQYF. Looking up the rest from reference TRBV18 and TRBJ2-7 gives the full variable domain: NAGVMQNPRHLVRRRGQEARLRCSPMKGHSHVYWYRQLPEEGLKFMVYLQKENIIDESGMPKERFSAEFPKEGPSILRIQQVVRGDSAAYFCASSPGRGITYEQYFGPGTRLTVT.

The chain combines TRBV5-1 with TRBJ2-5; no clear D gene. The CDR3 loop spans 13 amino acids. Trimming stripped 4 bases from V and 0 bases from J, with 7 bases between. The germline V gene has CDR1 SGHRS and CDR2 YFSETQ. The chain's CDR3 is CASSRVNQETQYF. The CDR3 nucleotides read TGCGCCAGCAGCCGAGTAAACCAAGAGACCCAGTACTTC.

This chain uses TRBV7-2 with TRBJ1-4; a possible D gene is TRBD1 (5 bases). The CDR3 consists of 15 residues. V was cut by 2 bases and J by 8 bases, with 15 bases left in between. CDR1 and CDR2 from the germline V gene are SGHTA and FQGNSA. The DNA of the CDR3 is TGTGCCAGCAGCTTAACGCGGAACCAGGGCGAAAAACTGTTTTTT. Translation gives CASSLTRNQGEKLFF.

CDR3 nucleotide sequence: TGTGCCAGCAGTGCGGCGTTGAACACTGAAGCTTTCTTT. This encodes CASSAALNTEAFF. The chain joins TRBV6-1 to TRBJ1-1; D is unresolved. Trimming shortened V by 4 bases and J by 0 bases, and 6 bases separated the two germline ends. The CDR3 consists of 13 residues. The V gene's germline CDR1 is MNHNS and CDR2 SASEGT.

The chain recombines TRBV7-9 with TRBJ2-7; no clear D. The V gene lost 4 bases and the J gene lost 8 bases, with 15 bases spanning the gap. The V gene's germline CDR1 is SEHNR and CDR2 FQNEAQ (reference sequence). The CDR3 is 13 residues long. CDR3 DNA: TGTGCCAGCAGCTATCCGACCCAAGGGCAGCAGTACTTC. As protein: CASSYPTQGQQYF. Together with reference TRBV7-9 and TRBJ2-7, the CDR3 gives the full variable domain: DTGVSQNPRHKITKRGQNVTFRCDPISEHNRLYWYRQTLGQGPEFLTYFQNEAQLEKSRLLSDRFSAERPKGSFSTLEIQRTEQGDSAMYLCASSYPTQGQQYFGPGTRLTVT.